Listed below are T cell receptor beta chains from one sample, sequenced in a study of vaccination effects on CD4 cells after COVID-19. Which antigens these TCRs recognize remains unknown. The table came from immunoSEQ multiplex PCR; TCRdb's copy has only in-frame clones and leaves some out. Among about 25,000 clones listed, almost 70% were seen once. This specimen consisted of CD4+ T cells from PBMCs cultured with SARS-CoV-2 spike peptides, obtained after COVID-19 vaccination. These receptors came from a human donor who received a COVID-19 vaccine. Both conserved end residues are part of each CDR3. D genes are given only for firm matches. The size of a clone is reported for some rows only, either as once, few or many, or as a class for expanded clones.

TRBD2	11	TRBV19	.	TRBJ2-3	CASTGTSGEKF	TGTGCCAGTACAGGGACTAGCGGGGAGAAGTTT
.	14	TRBV2	once	TRBJ1-1	CASRETGMNTEAFF	TGTGCCAGCAGGGAGACGGGGATGAACACTGAAGCTTTCTTT
TRBD1	17	TRBV11-2	.	TRBJ2-3	CASSPGRGQGATDTQYF	TGTGCCAGCAGCCCAGGCCGGGGACAGGGCGCCACAGATACGCAGTATTTT
TRBD2	15	TRBV13	.	TRBJ2-7	CASSLGGSYSYEQYF	TGTGCCAGCAGCTTGGGGGGGTCGTACTCCTACGAGCAGTACTTC
.	16	TRBV28	few	TRBJ1-6	CASSLGGQRGASPLHF	TGTGCCAGCAGTTTAGGTGGACAAAGGGGAGCTTCACCCCTCCACTTT
TRBD1	15	TRBV19	few	TRBJ1-1	CASSPADRLNTEAFF	TGTGCCAGTAGTCCCGCGGACAGGTTGAACACTGAAGCTTTCTTT
TRBD2	13	TRBV5-6	.	TRBJ2-5	CASSPGLQETQYF	TGTGCCAGCAGCCCGGGACTACAAGAGACCCAGTACTTC
.	11	TRBV3-1/TRBV3-2	few	TRBJ1-4	CASQGWEKLFF	TGTGCCAGCCAGGGGTGGGAAAAACTGTTTTTT
.	19	TRBV6-2/TRBV6-3	.	TRBJ1-6	CASSYPEKYTGIYNSPLHF	TGTGCCAGCAGTTACCCAGAGAAATATACAGGGATCTATAATTCACCCCTCCACTTT
TRBD2	14	TRBV5-8	.	TRBJ2-1	CASSGTSFPNEQFF	TGTGCCAGCAGCGGGACTAGCTTTCCCAATGAGCAGTTCTTC
.	13	TRBV6-5	few	TRBJ1-6	CASSRDHNSPLHF	TGTGCCAGCAGCCGGGACCATAATTCACCCCTCCACTTT
TRBD1	14	TRBV29-1	large	TRBJ1-1	CSVAGGSGGTEAFF	TGCAGCGTTGCGGGAGGGTCAGGGGGCACTGAAGCTTTCTTT
TRBD2	12	TRBV6-6	.	TRBJ2-1	CASSYLGEGQFF	TGTGCCAGCAGTTACTTGGGGGAGGGGCAGTTCTTC
TRBD1	18	TRBV19	few	TRBJ1-2	CASNPVPGQGFYSMVGTF	TGTGCCAGTAATCCTGTCCCGGGACAGGGGTTCTACTCTATGGTGGGAACCTTC
.	15	TRBV4-1	.	TRBJ2-1	CASSQDWRDYNEQFF	TGCGCCAGCAGCCAAGATTGGCGGGACTACAATGAGCAGTTCTTC
.	16	TRBV21-1	.	TRBJ1-4	CASVARETGAYEKLFF	TGTGCCAGCGTGGCTCGAGAGACAGGGGCGTATGAAAAACTGTTTTTT
TRBD2	14	TRBV7-8	few	TRBJ2-7	CASRSGNFPYEQYF	TGTGCTTCCCGAAGCGGGAACTTCCCCTACGAGCAGTACTTC
TRBD1	13	TRBV18	once	TRBJ1-1	CASSPGQDTEAFF	TGTGCCAGCTCCCCGGGACAGGACACTGAAGCTTTCTTT
.	15	TRBV5-4	.	TRBJ1-1	CASRQAGGARAEAFF	TGTGCCAGCAGGCAAGCGGGGGGGGCGCGAGCTGAAGCTTTCTTT
.	13	TRBV27	.	TRBJ1-5	CASSLKGDQPQHF	TGTGCCAGCAGTTTAAAGGGGGATCAGCCCCAGCATTTT
.	14	TRBV5-1	.	TRBJ2-3	CASSSGTSTDTQYF	TGCGCCAGCAGCTCTGGTACTTCAACAGATACGCAGTATTTT
.	12	TRBV10-3	.	TRBJ2-5	CAISGNQETQYF	TGTGCCATCAGCGGAAACCAGGAGACCCAGTACTTC
TRBD1	15	TRBV5-5	.	TRBJ2-2	CASSLGTGHIGELFF	TGTGCCAGCAGCTTAGGGACAGGTCACATCGGGGAGCTGTTTTTT